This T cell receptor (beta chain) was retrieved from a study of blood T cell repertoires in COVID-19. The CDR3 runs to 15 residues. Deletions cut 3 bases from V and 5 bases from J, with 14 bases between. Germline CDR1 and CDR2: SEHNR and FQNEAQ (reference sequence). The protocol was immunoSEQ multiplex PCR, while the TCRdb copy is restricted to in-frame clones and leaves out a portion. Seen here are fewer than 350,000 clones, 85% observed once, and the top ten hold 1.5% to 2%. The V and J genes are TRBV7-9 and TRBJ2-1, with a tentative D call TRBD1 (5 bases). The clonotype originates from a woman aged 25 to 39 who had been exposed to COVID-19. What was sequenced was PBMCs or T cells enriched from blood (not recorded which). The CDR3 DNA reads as TGTGCCAGCAGCTTCCGCGTGGGGCTTAACAATGAGCAGTTCTTC. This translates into CASSFRVGLNNEQFF.